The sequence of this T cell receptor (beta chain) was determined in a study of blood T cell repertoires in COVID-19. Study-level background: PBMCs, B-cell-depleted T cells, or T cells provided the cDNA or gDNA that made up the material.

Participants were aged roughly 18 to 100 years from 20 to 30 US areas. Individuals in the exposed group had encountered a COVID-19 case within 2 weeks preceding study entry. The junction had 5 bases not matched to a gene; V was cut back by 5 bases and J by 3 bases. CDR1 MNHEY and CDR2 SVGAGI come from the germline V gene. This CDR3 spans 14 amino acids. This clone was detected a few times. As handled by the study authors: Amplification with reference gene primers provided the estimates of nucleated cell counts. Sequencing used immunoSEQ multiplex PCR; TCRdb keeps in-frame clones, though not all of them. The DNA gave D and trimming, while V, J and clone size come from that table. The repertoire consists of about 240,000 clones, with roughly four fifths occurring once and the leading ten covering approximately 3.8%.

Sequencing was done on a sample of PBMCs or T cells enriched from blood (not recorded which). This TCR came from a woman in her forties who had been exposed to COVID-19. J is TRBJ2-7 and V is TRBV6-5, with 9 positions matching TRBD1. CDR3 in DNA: TGTGCCAGCAGTCCCGGGACAGGGAACTACGAGCAGTACTTC. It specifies CASSPGTGNYEQYF.